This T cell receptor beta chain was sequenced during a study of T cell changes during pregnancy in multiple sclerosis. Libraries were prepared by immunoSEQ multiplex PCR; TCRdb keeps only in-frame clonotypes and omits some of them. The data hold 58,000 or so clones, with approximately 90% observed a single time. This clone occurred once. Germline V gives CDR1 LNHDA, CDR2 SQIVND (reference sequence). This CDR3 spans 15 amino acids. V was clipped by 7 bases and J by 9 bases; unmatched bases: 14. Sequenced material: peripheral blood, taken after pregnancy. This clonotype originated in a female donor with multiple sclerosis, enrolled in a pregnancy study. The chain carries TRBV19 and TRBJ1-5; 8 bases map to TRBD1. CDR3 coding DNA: TGTGCCAGTAACAATCGGGGGACAGGCCCTGGGCCCCAGCATTTT. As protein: CASNNRGTGPGPQHF.